Listed here are 23 T cell receptor beta chains from one sample, sequenced in a study of T cell responses to AZD1222 COVID-19 vaccine. Sequenced by immunoSEQ multiplex PCR; TCRdb stores in-frame clones only, minus some. The data hold about 110,000 clones, with 87% observed a single time. Specimen: peripheral blood, collected on day 0 of AZD1222 vaccination. The receptors shown here come from an adult in good health.

The J gene is TRBJ2-7, the V gene TRBV27, with D tentatively TRBD1 (6 bases). This CDR3 spans 12 amino acids. Germline CDR1 and CDR2: MNHEY and SMNVEV (reference sequence). Here the CDR3 reads CASLGASYEQYF. The DNA for the CDR3 is TGTGCGTCTTTGGGGGCGTCCTACGAGCAGTACTTC.

The V gene is TRBV7-2, the J gene TRBJ1-5; D remains unclear. The V gene lost 2 bases and the J gene lost 4 bases, with 12 bases spanning the gap. The CDR3 contains 15 residues. Germline-derived CDR1 and CDR2 are SGHTA and FQGNSA. The DNA of the CDR3 is TGTGCCAGCAGCTTATCCGGACTTGGGAATCAGCCCCAGCATTTT. It is translated as CASSLSGLGNQPQHF.

This rearrangement joins TRBV7-2 to TRBJ1-1; 8 bases agree with TRBD1. Per the germline V gene, CDR1 is SGHTA and CDR2 is FQGNSA. After removal of 5 bases from V and 0 bases from J, the junction contained 5 bases not matched to a gene. The CDR3 is 15 residues long. The CDR3 loop is CASSEWTGMNTEAFF. The CDR3 coding sequence is TGTGCCAGCAGCGAATGGACAGGGATGAACACTGAAGCTTTCTTT.

The chain uses TRBV6-5 and TRBJ2-3; 13 bases fit TRBD2. Germline CDR1 reads MNHEY; CDR2 reads SVGAGI. The CDR3 has 15 amino acids. Trimming at V came to 6 bases and at J to 4 bases, leaving 4 bases not matched to a gene. The CDR3 DNA sequence: TGTGCCAGCAGAACTAGCGGGGGGGCTTCAGATACGCAGTATTTT. It codes for CASRTSGGASDTQYF.

This chain connects TRBV19 to TRBJ1-5; 9 bases agree with TRBD1. V trimming: 3 bases; J trimming: 6 bases; junction bases outside the gene matches: 6. Germline lookup yields CDR1 LNHDA and CDR2 SQIVND (reference sequence). The CDR3 sequence is 15 residues long. The CDR3 sequence is CASSMIDRGFQPQHF. The CDR3 nucleotides read TGTGCCAGTAGTATGATAGACAGGGGGTTTCAGCCCCAGCATTTT.

The count of this clone is one. The V gene is TRBV7-9, the J gene TRBJ2-3, with a tentative D call TRBD2 (5 bases). CDR1 and CDR2 from the germline V gene are SEHNR and FQNEAQ (reference sequence). Trimming left V 4 bases short and J 2 bases short, with 16 bases between. This CDR3 spans 16 amino acids. The CDR3 sequence is CASSSNPDLSTDTQYF. DNA of the CDR3: TGTGCCAGCAGCTCCAACCCGGACTTATCCACAGATACGCAGTATTTT.

V usage is TRBV11-2 and J usage is TRBJ1-1; D is ambiguous. Germline V CDR1 and CDR2: SGHAT, FQNNGV. The CDR3 has 15 amino acids. V dropped 5 bases and J dropped 0 bases, with 13 bases sitting between them. The CDR3 coding sequence is TGTGCCAGCAGCCAACCGGGCGGGATGAACACTGAAGCTTTCTTT. Its translation: CASSQPGGMNTEAFF.

V and J are TRBV19 and TRBJ2-3; the D gene is possibly TRBD1 (5 bases). The CDR3 is made up of 12 amino acids. Germline assignment: CDR1 LNHDA and CDR2 SQIVND (reference sequence). Trimming cost V 5 bases and J 10 bases, with 13 bases left between them. CDR3 in DNA: TGTGCCAGTAGTCCCTCGACAGAGGCGCAGTATTTT. Protein sequence: CASSPSTEAQYF.

V is TRBV30 and J is TRBJ2-1; 7 positions match TRBD1. Trimming removed 2 bases from V and 5 bases from J; junction bases left unmatched: 6. Germline CDR1 is GTSNPN and CDR2 is SVGIG (reference sequence). This CDR3 is built from 14 residues. The CDR3 reads CAWSPGTANNEQFF. The CDR3 nucleotides are TGTGCCTGGAGTCCCGGGACAGCGAACAATGAGCAGTTCTTC.

V and J are TRBV29-1 and TRBJ2-1; D perhaps matches TRBD2 (6 bases). Trimming took off 4 bases at V and 6 bases at J, with 10 bases between the two ends. Germline V lookup: CDR1 SQVTM, CDR2 ANQGSEA. The CDR3 totals 12 residues. CDR3 in amino acids: CSVAGEGNEQFF. The CDR3 bases are TGCAGCGTTGCGGGAGAGGGCAATGAGCAGTTCTTC.

The chain carries TRBV2 and TRBJ2-7, with D unclear. V was cut by 7 bases and J by 0 bases, with 13 bases left in between. There are 14 residues in the CDR3. Germline V gives CDR1 SNHLY, CDR2 FYNNEI. CDR3 in amino acids: CASIPLRSSYEQYF. In nucleotides, the CDR3 is TGTGCCAGCATCCCACTTCGATCCTCCTACGAGCAGTACTTC.

The CDR3 protein is CASSTRTGNQPQHF. The CDR3 DNA is TGCGCCAGCAGCACACGGACAGGCAATCAGCCCCAGCATTTT. This chain uses TRBV4-1 with TRBJ1-5; D is possibly TRBD1 (6 bases). The CDR3 has 14 amino acids. V was clipped by 5 bases and J by 2 bases, with 10 bases between them. Germline V CDR1 and CDR2: MGHRA, YSYEKL.

The rearrangement uses TRBV28 and TRBJ2-2; 9 positions agree with TRBD2. In germline, CDR1 is MDHEN, CDR2 SYDVKM. Germline trimming cut 10 bases from V and 5 bases from J; bases unmatched to any gene: 11. CDR3 length: 15 amino acids. The DNA of the CDR3 is TGTGCCACCCAAGATCCGGCGGGGGGGACCGGGGAGCTGTTTTTT. Residues: CATQDPAGGTGELFF.

The chain couples TRBV5-6 to TRBJ1-6; TRBD1 agrees at 7 bases. The CDR3 runs to 15 residues. Trimming at V came to 0 bases and at J to 8 bases, leaving 5 bases not matched to a gene. CDR1 SGHDT and CDR2 YYEEEE come from the germline V gene. The CDR3: CASSLGDRDYSPLHF. The CDR3 nucleotides read TGTGCCAGCAGCTTGGGGGACAGAGACTATTCACCCCTCCACTTT.

This sequence joins TRBV3-1 (or the pseudogene TRBV3-2) and TRBJ2-5; 13 positions agree with TRBD2. The CDR3 extends over 18 amino acids. Germline V gene sequence: CDR1 LGHDT, CDR2 YNNKEL (reference sequence). Trimming took 0 bases from V and 1 from J; bases not matched to a gene: 5. The CDR3 DNA reads TGTGCCAGCAGCCAAGACAAACTAGCGGGGGGGCCCCAAGAGACCCAGTACTTC. It codes for CASSQDKLAGGPQETQYF.

This chain links TRBV10-3 with TRBJ1-4, with D unresolved. CDR1 and CDR2 from the germline V gene are ENHRY and SYGVKD. CDR3 length: 16 amino acids. Trimming removed 0 bases from V and 8 bases from J, with 16 bases in between. The CDR3 reads CAISESLYSSGEKLFF. The CDR3 DNA reads TGTGCCATCAGTGAGTCGCTCTACTCGTCTGGGGAAAAACTGTTTTTT.

This clone has a single count. The V gene is TRBV27, the J gene TRBJ1-6, with a weak D call TRBD1 (5 bases). The germline CDR1 and CDR2 sequences are MNHEY and SMNVEV (reference sequence). This CDR3 region has 16 residues. The germline V and J ends were trimmed by 0 bases and 13 bases, with 19 bases remaining between them. The CDR3 here is CASSLSPGTAAGPLHF. CDR3 nucleotides: TGTGCCAGCAGTTTATCCCCCGGGACCGCTGCAGGTCCCCTCCACTTT.

This clone was seen once. The J gene is TRBJ2-1, the V gene TRBV2; D unclear. This CDR3 contains 12 residues. The germline gives CDR1 SNHLY, CDR2 FYNNEI. V lost 6 bases to trimming and J lost 8 bases, with 11 bases between them. As DNA, the CDR3 is TGTGCCAGCAGGTCAAATGGGGATGAGCAGTTCTTC. It yields the protein CASRSNGDEQFF. Together with reference TRBV2 and TRBJ2-1, the CDR3 gives the full variable domain: EPEVTQTPSHQVTQMGQEVILRCVPISNHLYFYWYRQILGQKVEFLVSFYNNEISEKSEIFDDQFSVERPDGSNFTLKIRSTKLEDSAMYFCASRSNGDEQFFGPGTRLTVL.

This clone was recorded a few times. The gene calls are TRBV28 and TRBJ2-1; 16 bases agree with TRBD2. In germline, CDR1 is MDHEN, CDR2 SYDVKM. Unmatched junction bases numbered 5, after V lost 8 bases and J lost 4 bases. The CDR3 is made up of 16 amino acids. The CDR3 region is CASGGTSGRVYNEQFF. The CDR3 DNA sequence: TGTGCCAGCGGAGGGACTAGCGGGAGGGTATACAATGAGCAGTTCTTC.

This clone showed up just once. This chain joins TRBV28 and TRBJ1-3; D is possibly TRBD1 (5 bases). The CDR3 covers 16 residues. V lost 2 bases, J lost 1 base, and 12 bases lay in between. The germline CDR1 and CDR2 sequences are MDHEN and SYDVKM. The CDR3 DNA is TGTGCCAGCAGTTTAGGGGGACTGACTTCTGGAAACACCATATATTTT. This codes for CASSLGGLTSGNTIYF.

The chain carries TRBV19 and TRBJ1-5; 7 nucleotides align to TRBD1. Trimming took 7 bases from V and 3 from J; bases not matched to a gene: 6. Germline V gene lookup returns CDR1 LNHDA and CDR2 SQIVND (reference sequence). This CDR3 region has 14 residues. Here the CDR3 reads CASKAGGINQPQHF. CDR3 DNA sequence: TGTGCCAGTAAAGCAGGGGGGATCAATCAGCCCCAGCATTTT.

This clone was observed a single time. This sequence joins TRBV5-1 and TRBJ2-5; 7 positions agree with TRBD2. Germline lookup yields CDR1 SGHRS and CDR2 YFSETQ. The CDR3 contains 12 residues. J lost 5 bases, V lost 4 bases, and 2 bases had no gene match. CDR3 in amino acids: CASSEAGETQYF. The CDR3 DNA follows: TGCGCCAGCAGCGAAGCGGGGGAGACCCAGTACTTC. Full variable domain (rest looked up from reference TRBV5-1 and TRBJ2-5): KAGVTQTPRYLIKTRGQQVTLSCSPISGHRSVSWYQQTPGQGLQFLFEYFSETQRNKGNFPGRFSGRQFSNSRSEMNVSTLELGDSALYLCASSEAGETQYFGPGTRLLVL.

J is TRBJ1-2 and V is TRBV5-6, with 7 bases matching TRBD1. V was pared by 0 bases and J by 8 bases, with 7 bases of the junction left unmatched. Germline CDR1 and CDR2: SGHDT and YYEEEE. This CDR3 spans 14 amino acids. The CDR3 nucleotides read TGTGCCAGCAGCTTGGTGGGGACAGTAAACGGCTACACCTTC. Residues: CASSLVGTVNGYTF. Drawing the rest from reference TRBV5-6 and TRBJ1-2, the complete variable domain is DAGVTQSPTHLIKTRGQQVTLRCSPKSGHDTVSWYQQALGQGPQFIFQYYEEEERQRGNFPDRFSGHQFPNYSSELNVNALLLGDSALYLCASSLVGTVNGYTFGSGTRLTVV.